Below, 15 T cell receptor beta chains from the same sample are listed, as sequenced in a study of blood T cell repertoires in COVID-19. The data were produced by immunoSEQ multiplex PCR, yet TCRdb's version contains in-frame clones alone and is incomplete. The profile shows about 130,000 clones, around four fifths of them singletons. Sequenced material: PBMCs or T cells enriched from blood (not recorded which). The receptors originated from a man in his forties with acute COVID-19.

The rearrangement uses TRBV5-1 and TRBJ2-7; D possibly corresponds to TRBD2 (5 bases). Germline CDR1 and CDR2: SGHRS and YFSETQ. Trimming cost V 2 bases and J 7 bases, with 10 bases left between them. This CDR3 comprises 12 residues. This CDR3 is CASSLQEGEQYF. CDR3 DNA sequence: TGCGCCAGCAGCTTACAAGAGGGAGAGCAGTACTTC.

The CDR3, as DNA: TGTGCCAGCAGCTTCGAGGGCAATCAGCCCCAGCATTTT. Its protein is CASSFEGNQPQHF. The V call is TRBV7-9, the J call TRBJ1-5; D unresolved. Germline V gene lookup returns CDR1 SEHNR and CDR2 FQNEAQ (reference sequence). This CDR3 contains 13 residues. The V end lost 3 bases, the J end lost 2 bases, and 5 bases lay between the germline ends.

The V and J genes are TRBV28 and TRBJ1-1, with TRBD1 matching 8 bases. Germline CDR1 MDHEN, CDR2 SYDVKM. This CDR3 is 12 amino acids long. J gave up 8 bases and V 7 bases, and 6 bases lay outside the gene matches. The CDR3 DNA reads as TGTGCCAGCACCCCGCGGGACAGGGAAGCTTTCTTT. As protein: CASTPRDREAFF.

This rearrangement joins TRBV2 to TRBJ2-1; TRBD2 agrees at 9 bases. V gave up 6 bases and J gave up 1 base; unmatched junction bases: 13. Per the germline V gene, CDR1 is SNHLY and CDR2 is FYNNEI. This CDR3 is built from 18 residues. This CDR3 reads CASRRVAGVDQSYNEQFF. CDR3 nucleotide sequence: TGTGCCAGCAGAAGGGTAGCGGGAGTTGATCAATCCTACAATGAGCAGTTCTTC.

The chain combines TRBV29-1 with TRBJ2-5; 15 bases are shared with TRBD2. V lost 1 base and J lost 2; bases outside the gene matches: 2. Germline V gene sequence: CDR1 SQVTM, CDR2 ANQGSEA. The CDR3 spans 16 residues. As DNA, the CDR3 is TGCAGCGTTGAAGGGGGGACTAGCGGGAGGCAAGAGACCCAGTACTTC. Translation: CSVEGGTSGRQETQYF.

The CDR3 DNA is TGTGCCAGCAGTTTAGGGACAGGGGCAAACACTGAAGCTTTCTTT. Translation: CASSLGTGANTEAFF. The V call is TRBV27, the J call TRBJ1-1, with 10 bases fitting TRBD1. Germline lookup yields CDR1 MNHEY and CDR2 SMNVEV (reference sequence). The CDR3 contains 15 residues. Trimming took 2 bases from V and 2 from J; bases not matched to a gene: 2.

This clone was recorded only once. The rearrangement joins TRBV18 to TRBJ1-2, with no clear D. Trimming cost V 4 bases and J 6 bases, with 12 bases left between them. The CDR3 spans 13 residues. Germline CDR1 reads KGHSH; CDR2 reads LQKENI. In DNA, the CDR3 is TGTGCCAGCTCACAAAACCAACTAGATGGCTACACCTTC. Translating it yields CASSQNQLDGYTF.

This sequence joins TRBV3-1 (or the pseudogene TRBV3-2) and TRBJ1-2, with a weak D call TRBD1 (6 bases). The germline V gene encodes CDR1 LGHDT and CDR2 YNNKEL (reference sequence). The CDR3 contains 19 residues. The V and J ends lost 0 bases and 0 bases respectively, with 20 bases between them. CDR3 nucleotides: TGTGCCAGCAGCCAAGAAAGGTCCCCGGGGGGCGCAACTAACTATGGCTACACCTTC. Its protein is CASSQERSPGGATNYGYTF.

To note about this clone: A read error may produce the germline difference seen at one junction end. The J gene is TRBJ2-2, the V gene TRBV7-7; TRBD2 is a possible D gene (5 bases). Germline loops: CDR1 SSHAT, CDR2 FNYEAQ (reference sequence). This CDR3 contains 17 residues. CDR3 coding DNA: TGTGCTAGCAGCTTATCCCTAGGGAGACTCCGAACCGGGGAGCTGTTTTTT. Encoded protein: CASSLSLGRLRTGELFF.

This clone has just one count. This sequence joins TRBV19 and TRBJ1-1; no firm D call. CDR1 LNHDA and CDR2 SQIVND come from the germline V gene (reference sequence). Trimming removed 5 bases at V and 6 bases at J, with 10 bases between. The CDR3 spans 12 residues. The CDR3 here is CASSPTGSEAFF. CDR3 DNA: TGTGCCAGTAGTCCTACGGGGTCTGAAGCTTTCTTT.

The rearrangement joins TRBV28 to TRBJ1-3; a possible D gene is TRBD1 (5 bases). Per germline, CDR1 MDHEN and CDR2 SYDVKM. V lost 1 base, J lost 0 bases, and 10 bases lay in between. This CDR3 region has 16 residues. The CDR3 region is CASSLSAGFSGNTIYF. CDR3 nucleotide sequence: TGTGCCAGCAGTTTATCCGCAGGGTTCTCTGGAAACACCATATATTTT.

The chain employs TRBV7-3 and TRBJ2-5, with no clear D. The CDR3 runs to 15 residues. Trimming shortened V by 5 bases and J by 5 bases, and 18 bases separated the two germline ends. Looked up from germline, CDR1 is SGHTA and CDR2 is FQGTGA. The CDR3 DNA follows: TGTGCCAGCAGCGCGGCCCTGGGTGTTGGGGAGACCCAGTACTTC. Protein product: CASSAALGVGETQYF.

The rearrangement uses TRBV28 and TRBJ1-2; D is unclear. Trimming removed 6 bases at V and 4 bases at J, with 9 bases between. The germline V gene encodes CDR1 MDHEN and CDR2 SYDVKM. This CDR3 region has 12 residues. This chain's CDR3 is CASRSDTYGYTF. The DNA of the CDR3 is TGTGCCAGCAGGAGTGACACCTATGGCTACACCTTC.

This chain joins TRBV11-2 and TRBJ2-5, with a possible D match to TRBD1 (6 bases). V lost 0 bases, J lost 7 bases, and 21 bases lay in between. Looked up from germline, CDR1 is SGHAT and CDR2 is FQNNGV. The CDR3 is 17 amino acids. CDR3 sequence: CASSLDPRSSLGGTQYF. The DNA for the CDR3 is TGTGCCAGCAGCTTAGATCCGAGATCTAGCCTAGGGGGGACCCAGTACTTC. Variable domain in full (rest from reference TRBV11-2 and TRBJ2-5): EAGVAQSPRYKIIEKRQSVAFWCNPISGHATLYWYQQILGQGPKLLIQFQNNGVVDDSQLPKDRFSAERLKGVDSTLKIQPAKLEDSAVYLCASSLDPRSSLGGTQYFGPGTRLLVL.

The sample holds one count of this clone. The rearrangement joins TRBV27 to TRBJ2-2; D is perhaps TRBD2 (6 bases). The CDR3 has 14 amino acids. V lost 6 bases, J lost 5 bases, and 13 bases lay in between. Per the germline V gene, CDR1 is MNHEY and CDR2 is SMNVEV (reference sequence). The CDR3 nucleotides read TGTGCCAGCAGCCCCCAACTAGCTACCGGGGAGCTGTTTTTT. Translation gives CASSPQLATGELFF.